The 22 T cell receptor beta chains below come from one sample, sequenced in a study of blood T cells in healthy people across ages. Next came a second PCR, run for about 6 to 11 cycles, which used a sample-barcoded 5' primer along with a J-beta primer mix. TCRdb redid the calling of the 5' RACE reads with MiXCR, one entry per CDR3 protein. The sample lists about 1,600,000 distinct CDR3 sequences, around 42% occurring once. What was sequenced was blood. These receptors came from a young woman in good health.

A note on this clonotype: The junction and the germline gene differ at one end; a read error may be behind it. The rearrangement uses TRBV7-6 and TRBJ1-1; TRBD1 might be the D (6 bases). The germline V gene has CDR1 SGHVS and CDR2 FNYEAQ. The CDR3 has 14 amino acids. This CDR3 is CASGLIQGNTEAFF. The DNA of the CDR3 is TGTGCCAGCGGCTTAATACAGGGGAACACTGAAGCTTTCTTT.

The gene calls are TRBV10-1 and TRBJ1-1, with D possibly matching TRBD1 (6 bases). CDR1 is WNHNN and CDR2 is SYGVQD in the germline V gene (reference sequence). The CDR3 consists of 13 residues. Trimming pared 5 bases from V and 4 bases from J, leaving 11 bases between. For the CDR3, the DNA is TGCGCCAGCAGTAACAGGGAGGGCACTGAAGCTTTCTTT. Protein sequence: CASSNREGTEAFF.

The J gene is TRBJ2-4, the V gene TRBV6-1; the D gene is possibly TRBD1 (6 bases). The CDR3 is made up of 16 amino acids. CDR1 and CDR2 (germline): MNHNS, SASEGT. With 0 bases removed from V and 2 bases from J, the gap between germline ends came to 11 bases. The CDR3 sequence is CASSEAQGLSKNIQYF. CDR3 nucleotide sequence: TGTGCCAGCAGTGAAGCCCAGGGGCTTTCCAAAAACATTCAGTACTTC.

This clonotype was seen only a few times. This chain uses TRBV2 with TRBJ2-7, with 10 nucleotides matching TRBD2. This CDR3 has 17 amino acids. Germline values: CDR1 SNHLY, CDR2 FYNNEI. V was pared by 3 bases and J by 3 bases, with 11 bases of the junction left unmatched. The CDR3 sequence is CASSEWGPGTSDYEQYF. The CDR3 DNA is TGTGCCAGCAGTGAGTGGGGGCCCGGGACTAGCGACTACGAGCAGTACTTC.

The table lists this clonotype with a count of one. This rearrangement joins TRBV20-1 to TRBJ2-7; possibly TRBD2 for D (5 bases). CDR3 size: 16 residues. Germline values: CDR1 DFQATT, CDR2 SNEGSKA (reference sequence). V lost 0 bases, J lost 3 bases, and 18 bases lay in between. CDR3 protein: CSARDPTAGSLYEQYF. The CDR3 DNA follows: TGCAGTGCTAGAGATCCCACCGCGGGTAGTCTCTACGAGCAGTACTTC.

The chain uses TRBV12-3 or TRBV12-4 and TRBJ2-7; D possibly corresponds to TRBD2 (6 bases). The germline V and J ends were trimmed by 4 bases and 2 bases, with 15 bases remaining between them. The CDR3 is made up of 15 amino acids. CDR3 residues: CASSWAGTGPYEQYF. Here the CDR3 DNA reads TGTGCCAGCAGTTGGGCCGGGACTGGGCCCTACGAGCAGTACTTC.

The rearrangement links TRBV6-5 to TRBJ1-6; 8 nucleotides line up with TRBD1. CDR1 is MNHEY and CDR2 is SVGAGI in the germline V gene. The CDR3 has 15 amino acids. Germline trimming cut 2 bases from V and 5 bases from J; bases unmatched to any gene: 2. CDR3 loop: CASSYGQGHNSPLHF. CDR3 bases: TGTGCCAGCAGTTACGGACAGGGCCATAATTCACCCCTCCACTTT.

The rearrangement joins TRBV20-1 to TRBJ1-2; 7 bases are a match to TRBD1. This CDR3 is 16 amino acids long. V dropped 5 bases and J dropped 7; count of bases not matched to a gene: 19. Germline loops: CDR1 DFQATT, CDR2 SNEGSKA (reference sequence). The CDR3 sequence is CSAQPSWTGGSGGYTF. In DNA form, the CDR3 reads TGCAGTGCTCAACCCAGTTGGACAGGCGGCTCCGGTGGCTACACCTTC.

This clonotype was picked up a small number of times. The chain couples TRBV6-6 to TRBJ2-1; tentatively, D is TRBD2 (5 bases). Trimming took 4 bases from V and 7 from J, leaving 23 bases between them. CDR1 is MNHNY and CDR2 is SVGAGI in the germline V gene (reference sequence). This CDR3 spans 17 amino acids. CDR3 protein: CASSSNLETIRGNEQFF. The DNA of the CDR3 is TGTGCCAGCAGTTCGAACTTGGAGACTATCCGTGGGAATGAGCAGTTCTTC.

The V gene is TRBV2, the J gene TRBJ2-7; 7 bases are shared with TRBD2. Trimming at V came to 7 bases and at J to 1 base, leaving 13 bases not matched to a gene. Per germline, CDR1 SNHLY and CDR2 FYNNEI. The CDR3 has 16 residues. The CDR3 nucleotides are TGTGCCAGCAAGGGAGGGAAGCGGGGAGGATCCTACGAGCAGTACTTC. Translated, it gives CASKGGKRGGSYEQYF.

Written as DNA, the CDR3 is TGCGCCAGCAGCTTGGCCTGGCTAGCGGGGGGCAATGAGCAGTTCTTC. As protein: CASSLAWLAGGNEQFF. The V gene is TRBV5-1, the J gene TRBJ2-1, with TRBD2 identical over 11 bases. Losses at the gene ends were 0 bases for V and 6 bases for J; bases not matched to a gene: 5. CDR1 SGHRS and CDR2 YFSETQ come from the germline V gene. The CDR3 totals 16 residues.

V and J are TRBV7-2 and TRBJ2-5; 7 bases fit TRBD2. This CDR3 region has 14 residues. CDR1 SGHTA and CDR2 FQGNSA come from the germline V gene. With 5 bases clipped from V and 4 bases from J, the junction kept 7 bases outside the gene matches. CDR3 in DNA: TGTGCCAGCAGCCAAGCGGGACCGGTAGAGACCCAGTACTTC. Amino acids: CASSQAGPVETQYF.

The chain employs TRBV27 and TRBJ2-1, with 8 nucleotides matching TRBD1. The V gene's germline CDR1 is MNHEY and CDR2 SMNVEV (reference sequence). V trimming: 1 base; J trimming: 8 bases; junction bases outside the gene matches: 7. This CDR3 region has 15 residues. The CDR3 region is CASSLWGQVRDEQFF. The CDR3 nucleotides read TGTGCCAGCAGTTTATGGGGACAGGTTCGGGATGAGCAGTTCTTC.

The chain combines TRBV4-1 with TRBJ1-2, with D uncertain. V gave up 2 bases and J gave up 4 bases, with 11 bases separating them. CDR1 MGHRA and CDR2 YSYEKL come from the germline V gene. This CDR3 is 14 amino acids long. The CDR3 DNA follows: TGCGCCAGCAGCCAATCCTCTGGGTTCTATGGCTACACCTTC. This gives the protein CASSQSSGFYGYTF.

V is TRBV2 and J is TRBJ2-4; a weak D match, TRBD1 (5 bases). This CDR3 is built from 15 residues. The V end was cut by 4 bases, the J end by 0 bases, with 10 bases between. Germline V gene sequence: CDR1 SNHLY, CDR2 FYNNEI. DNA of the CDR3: TGTGCCAGCAGTGTCCTACAGGCAGCCAAAAACATTCAGTACTTC. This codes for CASSVLQAAKNIQYF.

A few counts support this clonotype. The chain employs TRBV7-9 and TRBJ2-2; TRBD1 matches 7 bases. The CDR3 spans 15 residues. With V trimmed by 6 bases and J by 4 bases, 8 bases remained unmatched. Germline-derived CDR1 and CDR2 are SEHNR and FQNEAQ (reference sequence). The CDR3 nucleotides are TGTGCCAGCAGAAACCAGGGGGTATTCACCGGGGAGCTGTTTTTT. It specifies CASRNQGVFTGELFF.

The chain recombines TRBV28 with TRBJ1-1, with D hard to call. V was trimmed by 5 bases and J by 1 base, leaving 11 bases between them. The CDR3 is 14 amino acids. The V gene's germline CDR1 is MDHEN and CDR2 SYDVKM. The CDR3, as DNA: TGTGCCAGCAGTCCCCCAAGGGCGAACACTGAAGCTTTCTTT. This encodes CASSPPRANTEAFF.

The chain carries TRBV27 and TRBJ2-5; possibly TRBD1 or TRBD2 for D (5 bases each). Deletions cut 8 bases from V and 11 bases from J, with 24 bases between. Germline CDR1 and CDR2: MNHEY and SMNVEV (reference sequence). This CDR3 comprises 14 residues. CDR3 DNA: TGTGCCAGCGGGTACGGGACGACATCTAGAGAGCAGTACTTC. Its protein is CASGYGTTSREQYF.

For the CDR3, the DNA is TGCAGTGCTCTACCTTTAACAGGGGGCGGGGGCACTGAAGCTTTCTTT. This sequence encodes CSALPLTGGGGTEAFF. V and J are TRBV20-1 and TRBJ1-1, with 9 nucleotides matching TRBD1. The germline V gene has CDR1 DFQATT and CDR2 SNEGSKA (reference sequence). V dropped 5 bases and J dropped 4; count of bases not matched to a gene: 14. The CDR3 length is 16 residues.

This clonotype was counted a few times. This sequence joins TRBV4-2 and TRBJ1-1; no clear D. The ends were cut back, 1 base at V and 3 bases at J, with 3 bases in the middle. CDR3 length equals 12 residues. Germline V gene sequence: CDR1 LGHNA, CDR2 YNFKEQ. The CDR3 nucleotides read TGTGCCAGCAGCCAAGTAGACACTGAAGCTTTCTTT. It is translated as CASSQVDTEAFF.

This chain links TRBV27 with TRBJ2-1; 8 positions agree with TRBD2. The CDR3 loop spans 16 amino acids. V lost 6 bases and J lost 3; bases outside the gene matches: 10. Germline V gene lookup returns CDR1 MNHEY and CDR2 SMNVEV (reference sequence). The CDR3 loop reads CASRAISGAIYNEQFF. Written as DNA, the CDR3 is TGTGCCAGCAGAGCGATTAGCGGGGCGATCTACAATGAGCAGTTCTTC.

The CDR3 region has the DNA TGTGCCAGCAGCTTTTCCTCGTCATATGGCTACACCTTC. Translated, it gives CASSFSSSYGYTF. The chain employs TRBV7-3 and TRBJ1-2; D remains unclear. The CDR3 has 13 residues. V was pared by 3 bases and J by 5 bases, with 10 bases between. From germline, CDR1 is SGHTA and CDR2 FQGTGA.